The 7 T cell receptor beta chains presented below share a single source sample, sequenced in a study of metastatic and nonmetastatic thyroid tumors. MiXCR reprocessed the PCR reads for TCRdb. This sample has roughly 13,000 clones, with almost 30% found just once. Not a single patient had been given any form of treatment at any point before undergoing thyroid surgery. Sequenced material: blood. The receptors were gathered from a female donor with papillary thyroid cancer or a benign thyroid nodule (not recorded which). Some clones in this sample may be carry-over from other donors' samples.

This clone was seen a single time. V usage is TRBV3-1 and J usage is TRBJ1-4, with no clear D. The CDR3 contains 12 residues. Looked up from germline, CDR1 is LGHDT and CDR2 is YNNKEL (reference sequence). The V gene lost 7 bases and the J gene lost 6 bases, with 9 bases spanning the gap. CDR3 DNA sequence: TGTGCCAGCATTGAACTTCATGAAAAACTGTTTTTT. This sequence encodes CASIELHEKLFF.

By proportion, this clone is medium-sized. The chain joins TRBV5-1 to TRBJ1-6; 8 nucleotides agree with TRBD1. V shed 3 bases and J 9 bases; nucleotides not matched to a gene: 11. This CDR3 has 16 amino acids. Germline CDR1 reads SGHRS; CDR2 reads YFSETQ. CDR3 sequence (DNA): TGCGCCAGCAGCTCCCAAACCAGGGGGCAGGGTTCACCCCTCCACTTT. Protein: CASSSQTRGQGSPLHF.

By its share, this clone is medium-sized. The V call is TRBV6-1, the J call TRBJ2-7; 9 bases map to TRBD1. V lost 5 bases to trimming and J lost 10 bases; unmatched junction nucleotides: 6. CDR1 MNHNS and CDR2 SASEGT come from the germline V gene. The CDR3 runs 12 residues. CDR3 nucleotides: TGTGCCAGCAGTCCAGGACAGGGGAGACAGTACTTC. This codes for CASSPGQGRQYF.

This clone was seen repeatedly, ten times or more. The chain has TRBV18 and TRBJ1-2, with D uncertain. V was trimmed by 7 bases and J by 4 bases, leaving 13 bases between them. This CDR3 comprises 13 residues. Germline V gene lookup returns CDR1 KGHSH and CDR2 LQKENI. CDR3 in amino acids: CASFSQTIYGYTF. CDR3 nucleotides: TGTGCCAGCTTTTCGCAGACCATCTATGGCTACACCTTC.

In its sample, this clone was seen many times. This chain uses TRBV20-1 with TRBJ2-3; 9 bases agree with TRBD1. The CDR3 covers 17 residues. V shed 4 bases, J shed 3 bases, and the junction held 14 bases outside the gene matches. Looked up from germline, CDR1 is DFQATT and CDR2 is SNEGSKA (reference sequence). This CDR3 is CSATPTPGTGFTDTQYF. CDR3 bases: TGCAGTGCTACCCCTACTCCCGGGACAGGGTTTACAGATACGCAGTATTTT.

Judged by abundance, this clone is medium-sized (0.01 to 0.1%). The DNA of the CDR3 is TGTGCCAGCAGTTCCAACACCGTTTCGGCGACGGGGCAGTACTTC. This translates into CASSSNTVSATGQYF. This sequence joins TRBV12-3 or TRBV12-4 and TRBJ2-7; D unclear. The CDR3 runs 15 residues. V lost 4 bases, J lost 9 bases, and 22 bases lay in between.

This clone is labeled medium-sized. The CDR3, as DNA: TGTGCCAGCAAGCAAGGGACAGGGTACCCACAAGATGGCTACACCTTC. Translation: CASKQGTGYPQDGYTF. The genes are TRBV27 and TRBJ1-2; 9 bases are shared with TRBD1. The ends lost 7 bases at V and 6 bases at J; junction bases unmatched: 15. The CDR3 is made up of 16 amino acids. In germline, CDR1 is MNHEY, CDR2 SMNVEV (reference sequence).